These 18 T cell receptor beta chains originate from one sample sequenced in a study of CD8+CD57+ T cells in acquired aplastic anemia. It was genomic DNA that served as the template for profiling TCR beta VDJ and CDR3. TCRdb called the reads again in MiXCR, with one record for every CDR3 protein. The sample lists about 130,000 distinct CDR3 sequences, around 48% occurring once. Sequencing used sorted CD4+, CD8+, or CD8+CD57+ T cells (not recorded which) from PBMCs. The receptor source for this set is a human donor in good health, serving as a control.

Relative to its sample, this clonotype is medium-sized. This chain links TRBV29-1 with TRBJ2-7; D remains ambiguous. The germline CDR1 and CDR2 sequences are SQVTM and ANQGSEA. V lost 5 bases to trimming and J lost 2 bases, with 7 bases between them. The CDR3 spans 11 residues. The CDR3 region has the DNA TGCAGCGTTTCCGATACCTACGAGCAGTACTTC. Residues: CSVSDTYEQYF.

This clonotype appeared a few times. The CDR3 region has the DNA TGTGCCAGCAGCTTAGATTCTAGACGGAACACCGGGGAGCTGTTTTTT. Protein: CASSLDSRRNTGELFF. The chain links TRBV11-2 to TRBJ2-2; the D is unclear. The germline V gene encodes CDR1 SGHAT and CDR2 FQNNGV. The CDR3 is 16 amino acids. V lost 0 bases and J 1 base, leaving 9 bases between the germline ends.

The table lists this clonotype with many counts. The rearrangement uses TRBV6-1 and TRBJ2-7; TRBD1 agrees at 10 bases. CDR1 MNHNS and CDR2 SASEGT come from the germline V gene. The ends lost 5 bases at V and 7 bases at J; junction bases unmatched: 14. CDR3 length: 16 amino acids. In nucleotides, the CDR3 is TGTGCCAGCAGTACCACCTGGGACAGGGGTGATCGGGAGCAGTACTTC. This translates into CASSTTWDRGDREQYF.

The rearrangement uses TRBV15 and TRBJ2-7; the D gene could be TRBD1 or TRBD2 (5 bases each). The CDR3 covers 14 residues. CDR1 and CDR2 from the germline V gene are LNHNV and YYDKDF (reference sequence). Trimming pared 4 bases from V and 4 bases from J, leaving 14 bases between. The CDR3 DNA reads TGTGCCACCAGCATGGGACGGAAGGGTTACGAGCAGTACTTC. This sequence encodes CATSMGRKGYEQYF.

This clonotype occurred a few times. V gene TRBV19 combines with J gene TRBJ1-5; D not resolved. The V and J ends lost 6 bases and 3 bases respectively, with 0 bases between them. The germline gives CDR1 LNHDA, CDR2 SQIVND (reference sequence). The CDR3 loop spans 10 amino acids. The CDR3 region is CASSNQPQHF. The CDR3 nucleotides read TGTGCCAGTAGCAATCAGCCCCAGCATTTT.

This chain connects TRBV10-3 to TRBJ1-2, with D tentatively TRBD1 (5 bases). The length of the CDR3 is 12 residues. V was trimmed by 4 bases and J by 8 bases, leaving 11 bases between them. Germline values: CDR1 ENHRY, CDR2 SYGVKD. As DNA, the CDR3 is TGTGCCATCAGTGGTGTACAGGACGGCTACACCTTC. Its protein is CAISGVQDGYTF.

Comments on this clonotype: This CDR3 fails to terminate in the conserved phenylalanine or tryptophan, so it likely reflects a read error. The V and J genes are TRBV7-2 and TRBJ1-1; D is unresolved. CDR3 length: 13 residues. The V end lost 5 bases, the J end lost 1 base, and 8 bases lay between the germline ends. Germline V gene data show CDR1 as SGHTA and CDR2 as FQGNSA. The CDR3 region is CASSTGENTEAFL. The CDR3 coding sequence is TGTGCCAGCAGCACGGGAGAGAACACTGAAGCTTTCTTA.

This clonotype turned up a few times. The CDR3 is CASSQKDRSGTQHF. CDR3 DNA: TGTGCCAGCAGCCAAAAAGACAGGTCTGGAACCCAGCATTTT. The chain employs TRBV3-1 and TRBJ1-5; a possible D gene is TRBD1 (6 bases). The CDR3 spans 14 residues. The ends were cut back, 2 bases at V and 11 bases at J, with 16 bases in the middle. Looked up from germline, CDR1 is LGHDT and CDR2 is YNNKEL (reference sequence).

This chain connects TRBV19 to TRBJ1-1; unclear D gene. Looked up from germline, CDR1 is LNHDA and CDR2 is SQIVND (reference sequence). This CDR3 has 15 amino acids. V was pared by 4 bases and J by 1 base, with 13 bases between. CDR3 bases: TGTGCCAGTAGTAAAAGGACCTCACCGAACACTGAAGCTTTCTTT. Its translation: CASSKRTSPNTEAFF.

V gene TRBV19 combines with J gene TRBJ2-1; 7 bases align to TRBD2. The CDR3 totals 15 residues. Germline V gene lookup returns CDR1 LNHDA and CDR2 SQIVND (reference sequence). Trimming at V came to 1 base and at J to 5 bases, leaving 5 bases not matched to a gene. The CDR3 is CASSIGRGGNNEQFF. DNA of the CDR3: TGTGCCAGTAGTATAGGTCGCGGGGGTAACAATGAGCAGTTCTTC.

This sequence joins TRBV20-1 and TRBJ2-3, with 11 nucleotides matching TRBD2. The CDR3 is 15 residues long. CDR1 and CDR2 from the germline V gene are DFQATT and SNEGSKA (reference sequence). V lost 6 bases and J lost 4; bases outside the gene matches: 9. CDR3 loop: CSATPDSGGADTQYF. The CDR3 bases are TGCAGTGCGACCCCCGATAGCGGGGGGGCAGATACGCAGTATTTT.

The rearrangement uses TRBV11-2 and TRBJ1-2; D not certain. The CDR3 runs 16 residues. CDR1 is SGHAT, CDR2 FQNNGV, per germline. V shed 1 base and J shed 1 base, with 13 bases lying between them. CDR3 region: CASSLGTHPFNYGYTF. CDR3 sequence (DNA): TGTGCCAGCAGCTTAGGTACTCATCCCTTTAACTATGGCTACACCTTC.

The CDR3 protein is CASSFPLLSSYNEQFF. The CDR3 DNA is TGTGCCAGCAGCTTCCCCCTCTTGAGCTCCTACAATGAGCAGTTCTTC. This chain uses TRBV7-2 with TRBJ2-1; unclear D gene. CDR3 length: 16 residues. Germline V gene lookup returns CDR1 SGHTA and CDR2 FQGNSA. Trimming left V 3 bases short and J 0 bases short, with 12 bases between.

The CDR3 sequence: CASSELLASGANVLTF. CDR3 bases: TGTGCCAGCAGTGAATTGCTGGCCTCTGGGGCCAACGTCCTGACTTTC. The chain recombines TRBV25-1 with TRBJ2-6, with D unresolved. Trimming shortened V by 1 base and J by 0 bases, and 7 bases separated the two germline ends. CDR3 length: 16 residues. Germline CDR1 and CDR2: MGHDK and SYGVNS.

CDR3 DNA sequence: TGCAGCGTTGATGTTATGGCCATGAACACTGAAGCTTTCTTT. The encoded protein is CSVDVMAMNTEAFF. The V call is TRBV29-1, the J call TRBJ1-1; D gene unclear. Germline V gene data show CDR1 as SQVTM and CDR2 as ANQGSEA. V was shortened by 3 bases and J by 0 bases, with 11 bases between the two germline ends. The CDR3 is 14 amino acids.

This chain uses TRBV2 with TRBJ2-5; D is uncertain. The germline V and J ends were trimmed by 8 bases and 3 bases, with 13 bases remaining between them. The CDR3 is 13 residues long. CDR1 SNHLY and CDR2 FYNNEI come from the germline V gene. The CDR3: CASGTGPEETQYF. CDR3 bases: TGTGCCAGCGGAACGGGCCCCGAAGAGACCCAGTACTTC.

The chain employs TRBV19 and TRBJ1-2; D gene unclear. V lost 0 bases and J 5 bases, leaving 7 bases between the germline ends. CDR3 length: 13 amino acids. Germline V lookup: CDR1 LNHDA, CDR2 SQIVND (reference sequence). In DNA, the CDR3 is TGTGCCAGTAGTATAGATACCCCATATGGCTACACCTTC. Protein sequence: CASSIDTPYGYTF.

There are many counts of this clonotype. The V call is TRBV7-2, the J call TRBJ1-1; possible D gene TRBD1, 5 bases. CDR1 is SGHTA, CDR2 FQGNSA, per germline. V was pared by 5 bases and J by 11 bases, with 12 bases between. The CDR3 is 11 residues long. The CDR3 coding sequence is TGTGCCAGCAGCCCCTTTGGGGGGGCTTTCTTT. It specifies CASSPFGGAFF.